This is a list of T cell receptor beta chains from one sample in a study of T cell repertoires in cytomegalovirus infection. Using its own MiXCR run on the reads, TCRdb lists one record per CDR3 protein. Here the sample spans approximately 1,000,000 distinct CDR3 sequences, 25% to 40% being singletons. The antigens these receptors bind are not known. This sample comprised cultured CD8+ T cells from PBMCs, obtained from culture after CMV antigen stimulation. The receptors stem from a human donor in good health (CMV status not recorded). Some clones in this sample may be carry-over from other donors' samples. CDR3s include the opening cysteine and the closing phenylalanine or tryptophan. Each record gives: D gene, clone size, J gene, V gene, CDR3 DNA, CDR3 protein. A D gene is named only where the DNA matches it firmly. The size entry is marked missing in some rows and otherwise reads once, few, many or a size class.

D: -
size: once
J: TRBJ2-2
V: TRBV7-3
DNA: TGTGCCAGCAGCTCCGCTTTAACCGGGGAGCTGTTTTTT
CDR3: CASSSALTGELFF

D: -
size: -
J: TRBJ1-1
V: TRBV4-3
DNA: TGCGCCAGCAGCCAAGGGGGTCGGTCTGAAGCTTTCTTT
CDR3: CASSQGGRSEAFF

D: TRBD1
size: few
J: TRBJ2-1
V: TRBV19
DNA: TGTGCCAGTAGTTGGACAGGGGGCTTGGGTATTGAGCAGTTCTTC
CDR3: CASSWTGGLGIEQFF

D: -
size: -
J: TRBJ2-5
V: TRBV7-6
DNA: TGTGCCAGCAGCCCACTTAGCGGTCGAGAGACCCAGTACTTC
CDR3: CASSPLSGRETQYF

D: TRBD2
size: once
J: TRBJ2-1
V: TRBV6-1
DNA: TGTGCCAGCAGTGAACCGGGGAGCGGGGGGAACAATGAGCAGTTCTTC
CDR3: CASSEPGSGGNNEQFF

D: -
size: many
J: TRBJ2-1
V: TRBV11-1
DNA: TGTGCCAGCAGCACGCAGGGACCCCACAATGAGCAGTTCTTC
CDR3: CASSTQGPHNEQFF

D: -
size: once
J: TRBJ2-2
V: TRBV7-9
DNA: TGTACCAGCAGCTCGCACTTCCGGGACGACACCGGGGAGCTGTTTTTT
CDR3: CTSSSHFRDDTGELFF

D: TRBD1
size: few
J: TRBJ1-1
V: TRBV27
DNA: TGTGCCAGCAGGTGGACAGGGGGGAACACTGAAGCTTTCTTT
CDR3: CASRWTGGNTEAFF

D: -
size: -
J: TRBJ1-2
V: TRBV19
DNA: TGTGCCAGTAGTCGCCCGGTCCGGGGAAACTATGGCTACACCTTC
CDR3: CASSRPVRGNYGYTF

D: -
size: few
J: TRBJ1-1
V: TRBV2
DNA: TGTGCCTCCCTACCCCCGGGGGGAAAGACTGAAGCTTTCTTT
CDR3: CASLPPGGKTEAFF

D: TRBD1
size: -
J: TRBJ1-1
V: TRBV27
DNA: TGTGCCAGCAGTTTATCGGGACAGGGAGTAGGCACTGAAGCTTTCTTT
CDR3: CASSLSGQGVGTEAFF

D: -
size: -
J: TRBJ2-1
V: TRBV4-3
DNA: TGCGCCAGCAGCCAGGGGCCGCTTACCGGGCCTGATAATGAGCAGTTCTTC
CDR3: CASSQGPLTGPDNEQFF

D: -
size: -
J: TRBJ1-1
V: TRBV7-6
DNA: TGTGCCAGCAGCTTGATAGTTTGGGGGGCTGACACTGAAGCTTTCTTT
CDR3: CASSLIVWGADTEAFF

D: -
size: -
J: TRBJ2-3
V: TRBV5-4
DNA: TGTGCCAGCAGCACCCCGGGATCCCTCACAGATACGCAGTATTTT
CDR3: CASSTPGSLTDTQYF

D: TRBD1
size: many
J: TRBJ2-3
V: TRBV7-2
DNA: TGTGCCAGCGAGGGGACAGCCTCATCTGAGCAGTATTTT
CDR3: CASEGTASSEQYF

D: -
size: many
J: TRBJ1-1
V: TRBV6-5
DNA: TGTGCCAGCAGCTTACAGGGTGAAGCTTTCTTT
CDR3: CASSLQGEAFF

D: -
size: -
J: TRBJ2-5
V: TRBV4-1
DNA: TGCGCCAGCAGCCAACTGGGAGTTCAAGAGACCCAGTACTTC
CDR3: CASSQLGVQETQYF

D: TRBD1
size: -
J: TRBJ1-2
V: TRBV12-3/TRBV12-4
DNA: TGTGCCAGCAGTTCCCGGGACAGGGGGAGGTATGGCTACACCTTC
CDR3: CASSSRDRGRYGYTF

D: -
size: -
J: TRBJ1-2
V: TRBV2
DNA: TGTGCCAGCAGTGCGGTACAACAGGGACTCTATGGCTACACCTTC
CDR3: CASSAVQQGLYGYTF

D: -
size: -
J: TRBJ2-3
V: TRBV10-2
DNA: TGCGCCAGCAATGGAGATACGCAGTATTTT
CDR3: CASNGDTQYF

D: -
size: once
J: TRBJ2-2
V: TRBV11-3
DNA: TGTGCCAGCAGCTTATGGGAGTCTACCGGGGAGCTGTTTTTT
CDR3: CASSLWESTGELFF

D: -
size: few
J: TRBJ2-3
V: TRBV5-5
DNA: TGTGCCAGCACCCCGGAGCGGGAGCGGGGGGACAGGAATACGCAGTATTTT
CDR3: CASTPERERGDRNTQYF

D: TRBD1
size: -
J: TRBJ2-1
V: TRBV6-1
DNA: TGTGCCAGCAGGAAACTGAACCACAGGGGCGATGAGCAGTTCTTC
CDR3: CASRKLNHRGDEQFF

D: -
size: many
J: TRBJ2-1
V: TRBV12-3/TRBV12-4
DNA: TGTGCCAGCAGATCTGACCGGGGTAATGAGCAGTTCTTC
CDR3: CASRSDRGNEQFF